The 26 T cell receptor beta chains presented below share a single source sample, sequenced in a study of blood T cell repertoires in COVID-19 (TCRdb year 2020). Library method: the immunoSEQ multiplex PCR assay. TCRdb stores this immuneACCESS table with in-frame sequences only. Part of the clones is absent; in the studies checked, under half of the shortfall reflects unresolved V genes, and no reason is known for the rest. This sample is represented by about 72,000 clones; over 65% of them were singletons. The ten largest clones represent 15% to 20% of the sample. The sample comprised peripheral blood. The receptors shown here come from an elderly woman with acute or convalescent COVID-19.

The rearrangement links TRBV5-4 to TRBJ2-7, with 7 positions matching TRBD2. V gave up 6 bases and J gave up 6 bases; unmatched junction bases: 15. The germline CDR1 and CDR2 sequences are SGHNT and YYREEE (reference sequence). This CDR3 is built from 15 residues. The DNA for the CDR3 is TGTGCCAGCACCTCCGCGTCGGAAATAGCGGGCGAGCAGTACTTC. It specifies CASTSASEIAGEQYF. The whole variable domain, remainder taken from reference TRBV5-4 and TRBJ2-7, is ETGVTQSPTHLIKTRGQQVTLRCSSQSGHNTVSWYQQALGQGPQFIFQYYREEENGRGNFPPRFSGLQFPNYSSELNVNALELDDSALYLCASTSASEIAGEQYFGPGTRLTVT.

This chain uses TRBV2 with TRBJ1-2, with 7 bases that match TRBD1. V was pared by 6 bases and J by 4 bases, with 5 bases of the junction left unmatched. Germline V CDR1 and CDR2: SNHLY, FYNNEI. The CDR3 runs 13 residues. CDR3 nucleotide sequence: TGTGCCAGCAGCACCGGACAGGCCTATGGCTACACCTTC. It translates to CASSTGQAYGYTF.

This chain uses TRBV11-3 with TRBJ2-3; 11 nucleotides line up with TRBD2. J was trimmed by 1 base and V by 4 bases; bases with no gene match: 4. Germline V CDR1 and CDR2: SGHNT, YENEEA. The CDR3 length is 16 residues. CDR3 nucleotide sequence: TGTGCCAGCAGCTCTCCGGGACTAGCGGGCACAGATACGCAGTATTTT. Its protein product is CASSSPGLAGTDTQYF. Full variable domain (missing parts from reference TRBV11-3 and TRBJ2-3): EAGVVQSPRYKIIEKKQPVAFWCNPISGHNTLYWYLQNLGQGPELLIRYENEEAVDDSQLPKDRFSAERLKGVDSTLKIQPAELGDSAVYLCASSSPGLAGTDTQYFGPGTRLTVL.

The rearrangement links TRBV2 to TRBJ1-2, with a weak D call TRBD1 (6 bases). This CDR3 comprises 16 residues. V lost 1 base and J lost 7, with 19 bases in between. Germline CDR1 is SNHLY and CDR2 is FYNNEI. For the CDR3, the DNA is TGTGCCAGCAGTGAAGATGTAACAGGGAGCTGGGGTGGCTACACCTTC. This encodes CASSEDVTGSWGGYTF.

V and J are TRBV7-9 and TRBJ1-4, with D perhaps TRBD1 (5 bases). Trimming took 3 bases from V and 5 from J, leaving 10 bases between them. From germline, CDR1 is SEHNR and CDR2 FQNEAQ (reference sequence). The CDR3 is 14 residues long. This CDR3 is CASSLGGANEKLFF. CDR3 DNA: TGTGCCAGCAGCTTGGGAGGGGCCAATGAAAAACTGTTTTTT.

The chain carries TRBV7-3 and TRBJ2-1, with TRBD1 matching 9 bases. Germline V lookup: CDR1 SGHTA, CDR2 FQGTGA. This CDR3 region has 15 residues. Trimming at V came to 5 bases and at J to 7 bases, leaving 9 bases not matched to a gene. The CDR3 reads CASSLGTGQENEQFF. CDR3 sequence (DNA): TGTGCCAGCAGCCTCGGGACAGGGCAGGAGAATGAGCAGTTCTTC.

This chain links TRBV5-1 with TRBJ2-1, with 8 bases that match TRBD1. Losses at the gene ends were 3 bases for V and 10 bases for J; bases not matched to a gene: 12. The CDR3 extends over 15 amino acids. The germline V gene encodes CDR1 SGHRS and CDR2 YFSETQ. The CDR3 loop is CASSSRTGRSDEQFF. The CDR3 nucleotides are TGCGCCAGCAGCTCGAGGACAGGGAGGAGCGACGAGCAGTTCTTC.

The CDR3 sequence is CAISGRQGATEAFF. CDR3 sequence (DNA): TGTGCCATCAGTGGTCGCCAGGGGGCCACTGAAGCTTTCTTT. The chain carries TRBV10-3 and TRBJ1-1; 8 bases align to TRBD1. The V gene's germline CDR1 is ENHRY and CDR2 SYGVKD. The V and J ends lost 4 bases and 4 bases, in that order; junction bases with no gene match: 5. The CDR3 extends over 14 amino acids.

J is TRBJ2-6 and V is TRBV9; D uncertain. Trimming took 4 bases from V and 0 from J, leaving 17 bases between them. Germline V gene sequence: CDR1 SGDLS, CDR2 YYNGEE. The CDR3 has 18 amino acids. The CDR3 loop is CASSPTPVETSGANVLTF. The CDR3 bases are TGTGCCAGCAGCCCTACACCAGTGGAGACCTCTGGGGCCAACGTCCTGACTTTC. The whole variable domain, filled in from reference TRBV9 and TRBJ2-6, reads DSGVTQTPKHLITATGQRVTLRCSPRSGDLSVYWYQQSLDQGLQFLIQYYNGEERAKGNILERFSAQQFPDLHSELNLSSLELGDSALYFCASSPTPVETSGANVLTFGAGSRLTVL.

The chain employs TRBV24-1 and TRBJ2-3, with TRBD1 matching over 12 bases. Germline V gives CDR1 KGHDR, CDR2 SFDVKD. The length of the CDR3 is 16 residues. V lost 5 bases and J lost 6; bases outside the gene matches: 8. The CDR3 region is CATSAAGTGGWDTQYF. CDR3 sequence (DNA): TGTGCCACCAGTGCCGCCGGGACAGGGGGCTGGGATACGCAGTATTTT.

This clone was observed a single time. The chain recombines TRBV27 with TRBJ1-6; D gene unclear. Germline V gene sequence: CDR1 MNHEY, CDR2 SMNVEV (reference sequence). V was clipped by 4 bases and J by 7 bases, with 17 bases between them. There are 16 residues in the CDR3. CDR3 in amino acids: CASSSYSGSTNSPLHF. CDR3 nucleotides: TGTGCCAGCAGTTCCTATTCAGGATCGACGAATTCACCCCTCCACTTT.

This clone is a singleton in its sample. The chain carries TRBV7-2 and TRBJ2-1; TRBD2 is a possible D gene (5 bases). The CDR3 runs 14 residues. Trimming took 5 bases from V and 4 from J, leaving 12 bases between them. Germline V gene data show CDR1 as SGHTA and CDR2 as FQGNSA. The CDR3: CASSLSTNYNEQFF. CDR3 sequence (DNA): TGTGCCAGCAGCCTCTCGACTAATTACAATGAGCAGTTCTTC.

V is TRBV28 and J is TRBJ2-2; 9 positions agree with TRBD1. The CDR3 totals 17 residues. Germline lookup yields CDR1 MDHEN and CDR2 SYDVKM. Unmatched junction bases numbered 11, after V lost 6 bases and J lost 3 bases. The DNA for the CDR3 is TGTGCCAGCAGAAGACAACAGGGGGCGGGTTACACCGGGGAGCTGTTTTTT. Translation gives CASRRQQGAGYTGELFF. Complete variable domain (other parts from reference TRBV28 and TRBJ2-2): DVKVTQSSRYLVKRTGEKVFLECVQDMDHENMFWYRQDPGLGLRLIYFSYDVKMKEKGDIPEGYSVSREKKERFSLILESASTNQTSMYLCASRRQQGAGYTGELFFGEGSRLTVL.

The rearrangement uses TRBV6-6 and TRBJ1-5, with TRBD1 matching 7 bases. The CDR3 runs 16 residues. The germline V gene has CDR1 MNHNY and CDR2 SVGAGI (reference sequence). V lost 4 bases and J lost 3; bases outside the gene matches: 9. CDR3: CASSWETGAPNQPQHF. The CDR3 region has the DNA TGTGCCAGCAGTTGGGAAACAGGGGCCCCCAATCAGCCCCAGCATTTT.

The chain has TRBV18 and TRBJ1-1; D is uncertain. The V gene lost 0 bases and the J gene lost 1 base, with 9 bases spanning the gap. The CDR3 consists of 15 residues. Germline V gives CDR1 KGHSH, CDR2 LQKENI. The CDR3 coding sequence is TGTGCCAGCTCACCACCCGCCAGGCGGAACACTGAAGCTTTCTTT. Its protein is CASSPPARRNTEAFF.

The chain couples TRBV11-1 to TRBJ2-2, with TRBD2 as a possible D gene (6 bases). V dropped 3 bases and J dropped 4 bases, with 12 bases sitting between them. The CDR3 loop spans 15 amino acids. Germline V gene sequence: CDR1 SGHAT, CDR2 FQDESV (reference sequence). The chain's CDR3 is CASSFRVGGTGELFF. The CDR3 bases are TGTGCCAGCAGCTTTAGAGTGGGGGGCACCGGGGAGCTGTTTTTT.

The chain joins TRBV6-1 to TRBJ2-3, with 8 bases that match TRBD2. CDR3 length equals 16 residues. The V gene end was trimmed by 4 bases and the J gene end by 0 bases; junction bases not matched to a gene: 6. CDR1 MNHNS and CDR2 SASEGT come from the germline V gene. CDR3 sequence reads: CASSGGVAGSTDTQYF. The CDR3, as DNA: TGTGCCAGCAGTGGCGGGGTAGCGGGGAGCACAGATACGCAGTATTTT.

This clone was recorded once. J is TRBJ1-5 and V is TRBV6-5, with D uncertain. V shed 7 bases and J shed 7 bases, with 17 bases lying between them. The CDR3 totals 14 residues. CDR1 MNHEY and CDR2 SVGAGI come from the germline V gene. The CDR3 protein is CASTLEATRQPQHF. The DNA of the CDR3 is TGTGCCAGCACCCTCGAGGCTACGAGACAGCCCCAGCATTTT.

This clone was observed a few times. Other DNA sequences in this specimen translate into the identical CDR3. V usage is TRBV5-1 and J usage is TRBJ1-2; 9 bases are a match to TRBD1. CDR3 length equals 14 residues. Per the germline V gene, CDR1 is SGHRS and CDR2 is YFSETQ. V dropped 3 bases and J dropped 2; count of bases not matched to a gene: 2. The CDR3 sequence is CASSSGTGNYGYTF. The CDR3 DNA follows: TGCGCCAGCAGCTCTGGGACAGGGAACTATGGCTACACCTTC.

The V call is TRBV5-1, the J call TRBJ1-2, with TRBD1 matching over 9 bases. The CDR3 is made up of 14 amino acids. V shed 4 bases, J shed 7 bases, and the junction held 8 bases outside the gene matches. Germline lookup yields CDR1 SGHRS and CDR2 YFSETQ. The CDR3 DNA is TGCGCCAGCAGCCCTGGGACAGGGCGGTCTGGCTACACCTTC. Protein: CASSPGTGRSGYTF. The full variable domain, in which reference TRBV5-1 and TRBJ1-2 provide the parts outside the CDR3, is KAGVTQTPRYLIKTRGQQVTLSCSPISGHRSVSWYQQTPGQGLQFLFEYFSETQRNKGNFPGRFSGRQFSNSRSEMNVSTLELGDSALYLCASSPGTGRSGYTFGSGTRLTVV.

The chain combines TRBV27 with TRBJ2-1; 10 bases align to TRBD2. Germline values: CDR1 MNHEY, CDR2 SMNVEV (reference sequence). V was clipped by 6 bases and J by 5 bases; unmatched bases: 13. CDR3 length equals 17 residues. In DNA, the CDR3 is TGTGCCAGCAGCACCCGAGGGCTAGCGGGAGCGGACAATGAGCAGTTCTTC. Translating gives CASSTRGLAGADNEQFF.

As DNA, the CDR3 is TGTGCCAGCAGCCAAGGGACAGCAAACTATGGCTACACCTTC. This sequence encodes CASSQGTANYGYTF. This chain uses TRBV3-1 (or the pseudogene TRBV3-2) with TRBJ1-2; D may be TRBD1 (6 bases). CDR1 and CDR2 (germline): LGHDT, YNNKEL (reference sequence). Trimming removed 1 base from V and 2 bases from J, with 8 bases in between. CDR3 length equals 14 residues.

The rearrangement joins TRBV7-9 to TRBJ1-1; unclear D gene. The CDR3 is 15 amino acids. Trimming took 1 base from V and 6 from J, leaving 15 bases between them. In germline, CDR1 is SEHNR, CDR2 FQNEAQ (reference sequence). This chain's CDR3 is CASSLGARVFPEAFF. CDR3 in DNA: TGTGCCAGCAGCTTAGGAGCACGTGTTTTCCCTGAAGCTTTCTTT.

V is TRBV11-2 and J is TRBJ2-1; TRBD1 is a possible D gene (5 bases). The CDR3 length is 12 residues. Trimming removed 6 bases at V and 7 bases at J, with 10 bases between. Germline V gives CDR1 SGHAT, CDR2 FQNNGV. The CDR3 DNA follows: TGTGCCAGCAGAAGAAGACAGAATGAGCAGTTCTTC. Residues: CASRRRQNEQFF. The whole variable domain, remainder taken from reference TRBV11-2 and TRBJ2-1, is EAGVAQSPRYKIIEKRQSVAFWCNPISGHATLYWYQQILGQGPKLLIQFQNNGVVDDSQLPKDRFSAERLKGVDSTLKIQPAKLEDSAVYLCASRRRQNEQFFGPGTRLTVL.

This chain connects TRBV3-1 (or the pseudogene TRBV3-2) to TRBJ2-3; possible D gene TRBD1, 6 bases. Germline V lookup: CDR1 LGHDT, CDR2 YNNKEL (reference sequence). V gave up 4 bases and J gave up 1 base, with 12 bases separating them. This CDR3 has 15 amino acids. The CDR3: CASSRDAGGTDTQYF. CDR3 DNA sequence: TGTGCCAGCAGCCGGGATGCAGGGGGCACAGATACGCAGTATTTT.

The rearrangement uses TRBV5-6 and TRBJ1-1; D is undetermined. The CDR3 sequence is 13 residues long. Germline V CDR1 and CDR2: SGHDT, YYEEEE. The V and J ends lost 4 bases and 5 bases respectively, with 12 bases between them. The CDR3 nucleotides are TGTGCCAGCAGCCCTATCGGTGTAACTGAAGCTTTCTTT. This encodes CASSPIGVTEAFF.